This is a list of T cell receptor beta chains from one sample in a study of blood T cell repertoires in COVID-19. The repertoire was sequenced with immunoSEQ multiplex PCR; TCRdb's copy has only in-frame clones and lacks some. The table shows around 480,000 clones, with 88% occurring only once. The sequenced material came from peripheral blood. These receptors originate from a woman aged 45-59 years with COVID-19, enrolled during active disease. Both conserved end residues are part of each CDR3. The size field is filled for only some rows; it gives once, few, many or a size class.

v_gene	j_gene	len	abundance	CDR3aa
TRBV5-5	TRBJ2-7	16	NA	CASSLGWAGAPYEQYF
TRBV19	TRBJ1-1	16	NA	CASSIVWGAGGTEAFF
TRBV27	TRBJ1-1	13	NA	CASSPRENTEAFF
TRBV18	TRBJ2-3	17	NA	CASSPGPRGRATDTQYF
TRBV29-1	TRBJ1-5	13	few	CSVRDREHQPQHF
TRBV12-5	TRBJ1-5	15	NA	CASGTGDSGNQPQHF
TRBV9	TRBJ1-6	15	once	CASSVEGTPNSPLHF
TRBV11-2	TRBJ2-2	15	NA	CASSWGQVPTGELFF
TRBV6-5	TRBJ2-7	12	NA	CASRDRAYEQYF
TRBV7-9	TRBJ2-1	13	NA	CASSSSGGNEQFF
TRBV19	TRBJ1-6	13	NA	CASSEGLRSPLHF
TRBV7-3	TRBJ2-3	15	NA	CASSLAGGSTDTQYF
TRBV14	TRBJ2-3	15	NA	CASSHYRDRVDTQYF
TRBV10-1	TRBJ2-1	17	NA	CASSSTIPGGSYNEQFF
TRBV19	TRBJ1-1	13	once	CASSTQGAPEAFF
TRBV19	TRBJ1-5	17	NA	CASTGGEVPPSNQPQHF
TRBV5-4	TRBJ2-3	15	NA	CASSLDGGNTDTQYF
TRBV3-1/TRBV3-2	TRBJ2-1	19	NA	CASSQDFTGLAGVSNEQFF
TRBV19	TRBJ2-6	17	NA	CASSPGLVGAGANVLTF
TRBV28	TRBJ1-4	18	NA	CASRGPGQGDQGGEKLFF
TRBV11-2	TRBJ2-2	19	NA	CASSLVRHSVITNTGELFF
TRBV6-5	TRBJ1-2	13	NA	CASSFSGVYGYTF
TRBV11-2	TRBJ1-6	16	NA	CASSLGTGPYNSPLHF
TRBV28	TRBJ1-2	15	NA	CASRGAQMVDYGYTF
TRBV27	TRBJ1-1	18	once	CASNRFGQGQGMNTEAFF
TRBV28	TRBJ1-2	14	NA	CASRWTGGNYGYTF
TRBV28	TRBJ1-5	15	NA	CASSLRGGIRQPQHF
TRBV3-1/TRBV3-2	TRBJ2-5	14	NA	CASSSRGGEETQYF
TRBV9	TRBJ1-6	15	few	CASSLSGAGNSPLHF
TRBV28	TRBJ2-7	15	NA	CASSLSGGASYEQYF
TRBV24-1	TRBJ1-4	15	NA	CATSDRTGVREKLFF
TRBV7-9	TRBJ2-3	15	NA	CASSSRGSPRDTQYF
TRBV6-6	TRBJ1-2	15	NA	CASSYSGQGVGGYTF
TRBV7-3	TRBJ1-1	13	few	CASSLPGRGEAFF
TRBV10-3	TRBJ2-1	13	few	CAISSGQGIEQFF
TRBV28	TRBJ2-3	16	once	CASSFPQGVVADTQYF
TRBV9	TRBJ2-3	16	NA	CASSVALRGSTDTQYF
TRBV15	TRBJ2-1	13	few	CATSRDQRSEQFF
TRBV10-2	TRBJ2-3	19	NA	CASTPRGLAGGSSTDTQYF
TRBV19	TRBJ1-2	12	once	CASLGAPGGYTF
TRBV2	TRBJ2-6	15	NA	CASKDSISGANVLTF
TRBV5-1	TRBJ1-1	15	NA	CASSDDGQGITEAFF
TRBV5-4	TRBJ2-1	15	NA	CASSFQRGGGNEQFF
TRBV4-2	TRBJ2-1	13	few	CASSQERGNEQFF
TRBV20-1	TRBJ2-1	15	NA	CSASVAGGLRNEQFF